The 17 T cell receptor beta chains below all came from one sample that was sequenced in a study of blood T cell repertoires in COVID-19. The data were produced by immunoSEQ multiplex PCR, yet TCRdb's version contains in-frame clones alone and is incomplete. The table has about 240,000 clones, about 85% seen once. The sequencing sample was made of peripheral blood. These receptors came from a man aged 60-69 years who had recovered from COVID-19.

This clone was seen just once. Distinct nucleotide sequences in the sample also encode this CDR3. The CDR3: CSARYQETQYF. For the CDR3, the DNA is TGCAGTGCCCGGTACCAAGAGACCCAGTACTTC. The V gene is TRBV20-1, the J gene TRBJ2-5; unclear D gene. The CDR3 spans 11 residues. V gave up 6 bases and J gave up 0 bases, with 5 bases separating them. The germline CDR1 and CDR2 sequences are DFQATT and SNEGSKA (reference sequence).

CDR3 in DNA: TGTGCCAGCAGCCTGGTAGGGGGGGCCCGGAATGAGCAGTTCTTC. Translated: CASSLVGGARNEQFF. The rearrangement joins TRBV5-4 to TRBJ2-1, with a weak D call TRBD2 (7 bases). The CDR3 is 15 residues long. Germline V gene sequence: CDR1 SGHNT, CDR2 YYREEE (reference sequence). V was cut by 4 bases and J by 7 bases, with 18 bases left in between. Complete variable domain (other parts from reference TRBV5-4 and TRBJ2-1): ETGVTQSPTHLIKTRGQQVTLRCSSQSGHNTVSWYQQALGQGPQFIFQYYREEENGRGNFPPRFSGLQFPNYSSELNVNALELDDSALYLCASSLVGGARNEQFFGPGTRLTVL.

Only one count was recorded for this clone. The J gene is TRBJ1-2, the V gene TRBV30, with 7 bases matching TRBD1. V was pared by 8 bases and J by 0 bases, with 12 bases of the junction left unmatched. The CDR3 spans 15 residues. The germline gives CDR1 GTSNPN, CDR2 SVGIG (reference sequence). CDR3 in amino acids: CAVDVTGTANYGYTF. CDR3 sequence (DNA): TGTGCCGTGGACGTGACGGGGACAGCTAACTATGGCTACACCTTC.

This rearrangement joins TRBV7-9 to TRBJ2-3; 13 bases fit TRBD2. The ends lost 0 bases at V and 2 bases at J; junction bases unmatched: 2. Germline CDR1 reads SEHNR; CDR2 reads FQNEAQ (reference sequence). The CDR3 has 17 residues. CDR3 sequence: CASSLALAGGLTDTQYF. In DNA form, the CDR3 reads TGTGCCAGCAGCTTAGCACTAGCGGGGGGGCTCACAGATACGCAGTATTTT.

This sequence joins TRBV18 and TRBJ2-1; TRBD1 agrees at 9 bases. Germline V lookup: CDR1 KGHSH, CDR2 LQKENI. V lost 3 bases to trimming and J lost 3 bases; unmatched junction nucleotides: 6. The CDR3 is made up of 16 amino acids. This CDR3 is CASSPLETGGYNEQFF. The CDR3 DNA reads as TGTGCCAGCTCACCTTTGGAGACAGGGGGCTACAATGAGCAGTTCTTC.

The chain joins TRBV7-9 to TRBJ2-7; 7 bases fit TRBD2. Trimming took 5 bases from V and 0 from J; bases not matched to a gene: 7. Germline CDR1 is SEHNR and CDR2 is FQNEAQ (reference sequence). The CDR3 is made up of 15 amino acids. This CDR3 reads CASSPAGRGSYEQYF. The CDR3 region has the DNA TGTGCCAGCAGCCCAGCGGGACGTGGCTCCTACGAGCAGTACTTC.

The genes are TRBV5-6 and TRBJ1-6, with TRBD1 as a possible D gene (5 bases). V was cut by 1 base and J by 10 bases, with 12 bases left in between. Looked up from germline, CDR1 is SGHDT and CDR2 is YYEEEE. This CDR3 comprises 14 residues. The CDR3: CASSLRQGRSPLHF. The CDR3 bases are TGTGCCAGCAGCTTGCGTCAGGGCAGGTCACCCCTCCACTTT.

The chain couples TRBV9 to TRBJ2-2; tentatively, D is TRBD1 (5 bases). Per germline, CDR1 SGDLS and CDR2 YYNGEE. Trimming left V 1 base short and J 0 bases short, with 19 bases between. The CDR3 is made up of 19 amino acids. CDR3: CASSVIPHRPTPNTGELFF. The CDR3 DNA is TGTGCCAGCAGCGTAATCCCCCACAGGCCCACCCCGAACACCGGGGAGCTGTTTTTT.

This rearrangement joins TRBV5-6 to TRBJ2-7; D is unresolved. The CDR3 is 14 amino acids. The V gene's germline CDR1 is SGHDT and CDR2 YYEEEE. V lost 1 base to trimming and J lost 7 bases, with 15 bases between them. The CDR3, as DNA: TGTGCCAGCAGCTTGACACTCGTCTTCAGGGAGCAGTACTTC. Residues: CASSLTLVFREQYF.

The rearrangement uses TRBV28 and TRBJ1-4; 8 bases fit TRBD1. The trim removed 5 bases at V and 7 bases at J, leaving 9 bases unmatched. Looked up from germline, CDR1 is MDHEN and CDR2 is SYDVKM. The CDR3 is 15 residues long. Here the CDR3 DNA reads TGTGCCAGCAGTATCCCAGGGGGCAGAAGTGAAAAACTGTTTTTT. It is translated as CASSIPGGRSEKLFF. The full variable domain, its missing parts supplied by reference TRBV28 and TRBJ1-4, is DVKVTQSSRYLVKRTGEKVFLECVQDMDHENMFWYRQDPGLGLRLIYFSYDVKMKEKGDIPEGYSVSREKKERFSLILESASTNQTSMYLCASSIPGGRSEKLFFGSGTQLSVL.

The gene calls are TRBV20-1 and TRBJ1-5, with D possibly TRBD1 on 5 matching bases. V dropped 3 bases and J dropped 2 bases, with 17 bases sitting between them. CDR3 length: 16 amino acids. Germline-derived CDR1 and CDR2 are DFQATT and SNEGSKA (reference sequence). CDR3 in DNA: TGCAGTGCTAGTAAATGGAGGGGAAGTGGCAATCAGCCCCAGCATTTT. It yields the protein CSASKWRGSGNQPQHF.

This clone was observed a handful of times. This chain connects TRBV19 to TRBJ2-2, with 9 nucleotides matching TRBD1. V lost 4 bases, J lost 7 bases, and 13 bases stayed unmatched. Germline assignment: CDR1 LNHDA and CDR2 SQIVND (reference sequence). The CDR3 sequence is 17 residues long. CDR3 sequence: CASSTEGTGIGIGELFF. DNA for the CDR3: TGTGCCAGTAGTACCGAGGGGACAGGGATAGGTATCGGGGAGCTGTTTTTT.

The J gene is TRBJ1-4, the V gene TRBV7-2; 7 nucleotides line up with TRBD1. The CDR3 loop spans 15 amino acids. The V gene's germline CDR1 is SGHTA and CDR2 FQGNSA. The J segment lost 7 bases and the V segment lost 1 base, leaving 6 bases of the junction unmatched. CDR3 sequence: CASSLGAGGTEKLFF. The CDR3 nucleotides read TGTGCCAGCAGCTTAGGGGCAGGGGGTACTGAAAAACTGTTTTTT.

The rearrangement joins TRBV5-1 to TRBJ2-2, with a tentative D call TRBD1 (5 bases). Per germline, CDR1 SGHRS and CDR2 YFSETQ. V lost 1 base, J lost 0 bases, and 13 bases lay in between. This CDR3 contains 17 residues. In DNA, the CDR3 is TGCGCCAGCAGCTTGAGGGGTGGCGGATCGAACACCGGGGAGCTGTTTTTT. It specifies CASSLRGGGSNTGELFF.

This clone was seen a handful of times. This rearrangement joins TRBV5-1 to TRBJ2-7; 7 bases align to TRBD2. V lost 0 bases to trimming and J lost 4 bases; unmatched junction nucleotides: 7. CDR3 length: 15 amino acids. CDR1 is SGHRS, CDR2 YFSETQ, per germline. CDR3 residues: CASSLVAAGPYEQYF. The CDR3 DNA reads as TGCGCCAGCAGCTTGGTAGCAGCGGGGCCTTACGAGCAGTACTTC.

The chain's CDR3 is CASSLFGQGRDEQFF. The CDR3 DNA follows: TGTGCCAGCAGCTTGTTTGGACAGGGAAGGGATGAGCAGTTCTTC. The J gene is TRBJ2-1, the V gene TRBV5-4, with 8 bases aligning to TRBD1. The J segment lost 8 bases and the V segment lost 1 base, leaving 8 bases of the junction unmatched. This CDR3 region has 15 residues. The germline gives CDR1 SGHNT, CDR2 YYREEE (reference sequence).

The chain combines TRBV27 with TRBJ1-4; 8 bases agree with TRBD1. The germline V gene has CDR1 MNHEY and CDR2 SMNVEV (reference sequence). With 5 bases clipped from V and 3 bases from J, the junction kept 5 bases outside the gene matches. The CDR3 spans 15 residues. CDR3 region: CASSLQGAANEKLFF. The CDR3 DNA sequence: TGTGCCAGCAGTCTTCAGGGGGCAGCTAATGAAAAACTGTTTTTT.